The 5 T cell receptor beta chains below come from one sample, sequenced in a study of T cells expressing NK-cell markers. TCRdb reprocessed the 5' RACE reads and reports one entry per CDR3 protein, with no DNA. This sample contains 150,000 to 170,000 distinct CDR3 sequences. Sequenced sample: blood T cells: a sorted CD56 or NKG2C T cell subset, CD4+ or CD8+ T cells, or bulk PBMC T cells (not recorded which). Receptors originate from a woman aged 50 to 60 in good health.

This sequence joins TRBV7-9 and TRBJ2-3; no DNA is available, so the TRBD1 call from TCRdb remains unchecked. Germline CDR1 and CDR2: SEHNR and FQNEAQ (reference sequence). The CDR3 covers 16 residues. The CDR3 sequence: CASSRMVSAVTDTQYF.

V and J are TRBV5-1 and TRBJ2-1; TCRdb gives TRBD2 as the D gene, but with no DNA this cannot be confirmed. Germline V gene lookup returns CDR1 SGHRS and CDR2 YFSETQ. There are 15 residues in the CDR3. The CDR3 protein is CASSGDARGYNEQFF. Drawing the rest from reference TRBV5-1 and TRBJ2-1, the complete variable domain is KAGVTQTPRYLIKTRGQQVTLSCSPISGHRSVSWYQQTPGQGLQFLFEYFSETQRNKGNFPGRFSGRQFSNSRSEMNVSTLELGDSALYLCASSGDARGYNEQFFGPGTRLTVL.

The CDR3 sequence: CATSIVAGRQPQHF. V is TRBV15 and J is TRBJ1-5. This CDR3 is built from 14 residues. Germline CDR1 reads LNHNV; CDR2 reads YYDKDF (reference sequence).

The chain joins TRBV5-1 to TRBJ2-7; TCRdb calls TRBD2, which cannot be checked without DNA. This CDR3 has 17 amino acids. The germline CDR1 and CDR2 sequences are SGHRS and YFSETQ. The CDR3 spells CASRSGTPGGRRNEQYF.

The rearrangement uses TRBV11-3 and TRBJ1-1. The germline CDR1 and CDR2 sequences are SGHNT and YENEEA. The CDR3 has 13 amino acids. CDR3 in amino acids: CASSLHSTKKAFF. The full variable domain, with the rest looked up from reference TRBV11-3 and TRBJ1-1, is EAGVVQSPRYKIIEKKQPVAFWCNPISGHNTLYWYLQNLGQGPELLIRYENEEAVDDSQLPKDRFSAERLKGVDSTLKIQPAELGDSAVYLCASSLHSTKKAFFGQGTRLTVV.